The 27 T cell receptor beta chains given below trace back to one sample, sequenced in a study of identical twins (dated by TCRdb to about 2016). Libraries were prepared through 5' RACE. TCRdb shows the sequencer as Illumina HiSeq 2000. The raw public data were reprocessed by TCRdb itself: fastp quality trimming at Q25, MiXCR clonotype calling, in-frame beta chains only. Every distinct CDR3 protein forms one entry, paired with its most common genes and DNA. In all, the sample holds about 240,000 distinct CDR3 sequences, and over 9.5% of those were seen once. The top ten clones comprise 8% to 10% of the sample. The sequencing input was memory T cells sorted from blood. The cell subset or site label on this specimen signifies: CD45RO+ enriched T cells. These receptors were obtained from a man aged 50 or older in good health.

This clonotype was counted many times. The rearrangement joins TRBV9 to TRBJ1-1; D uncertain. CDR1 SGDLS and CDR2 YYNGEE come from the germline V gene. The CDR3 totals 14 residues. V lost 0 bases, J lost 4 bases, and 10 bases lay in between. The CDR3, as DNA: TGTGCCAGCAGCGTAGGCAGTGATCGCACTGAAGCTTTCTTT. Translation gives CASSVGSDRTEAFF.

The chain recombines TRBV7-2 with TRBJ1-2, with 10 nucleotides matching TRBD1. J was trimmed by 13 bases and V by 1 base; bases with no gene match: 9. CDR1 is SGHTA and CDR2 is FQGNSA in the germline V gene. The CDR3 has 14 residues. The CDR3 DNA is TGTGCCAGCAGCTTAGGACAGGGGGCGCGATCCGGCACCTTC. This translates into CASSLGQGARSGTF.

This clonotype was counted between two and nine times. The chain combines TRBV28 with TRBJ1-1; TRBD1 aligns across 8 bases. The CDR3 has 16 amino acids. The V gene's germline CDR1 is MDHEN and CDR2 SYDVKM. Trimming cost V 3 bases and J 3 bases; bases outside gene matches: 9. The DNA of the CDR3 is TGTGCCAGCAGTTTGACCCTGACAGGGGCGGACACTGAAGCTTTCTTT. Translating gives CASSLTLTGADTEAFF.

This clonotype was seen a few times. CDR3 sequence reads: CASSQGQGVADTQYF. CDR3 sequence (DNA): TGCGCCAGCAGCCAGGGACAGGGGGTCGCAGATACGCAGTATTTT. This chain connects TRBV5-1 to TRBJ2-3; 11 nucleotides agree with TRBD1. The junction had 5 bases not matched to a gene; V was cut back by 4 bases and J by 4 bases. The germline gives CDR1 SGHRS, CDR2 YFSETQ. CDR3 size: 15 residues.

In its sample, this clonotype was seen a few times. This rearrangement joins TRBV5-6 to TRBJ2-7, with a weak D call TRBD1 (5 bases). V lost 0 bases and J 0 bases, leaving 10 bases between the germline ends. CDR3 length: 15 amino acids. CDR1 is SGHDT, CDR2 YYEEEE, per germline. CDR3 amino acids: CASSLGRVRSYEQYF. CDR3 DNA sequence: TGTGCCAGCAGCTTGGGCAGGGTCCGCTCCTACGAGCAGTACTTC.

This clonotype was observed a handful of times. V gene TRBV7-9 combines with J gene TRBJ1-3, with D possibly matching TRBD1 (6 bases). There are 15 residues in the CDR3. Between the trimmed V and J ends, which lost 4 bases and 0 bases, there was a span of 10 bases. Germline CDR1 reads SEHNR; CDR2 reads FQNEAQ (reference sequence). Here the CDR3 reads CASSSDRSSGNTIYF. The CDR3 DNA reads TGTGCCAGCAGCTCCGACAGGAGCTCTGGAAACACCATATATTTT.

The genes are TRBV11-2 and TRBJ2-1; 12 positions agree with TRBD2. CDR1 is SGHAT and CDR2 is FQNNGV in the germline V gene. J lost 3 bases, V lost 1 base, and 10 bases had no gene match. This CDR3 comprises 19 residues. The CDR3 DNA sequence: TGTGCCAGCAGCTTAGTTGGTAAGACTAGCGGGGGCAACTACAATGAGCAGTTCTTC. It codes for CASSLVGKTSGGNYNEQFF.

Comment on this clonotype: A read error may be the cause here, since a much bigger clone is one base away. The V call is TRBV7-3, the J call TRBJ2-4; 7 bases fit TRBD1. Germline V gene data show CDR1 as SGHTA and CDR2 as FQGTGA. The CDR3 extends over 13 amino acids. CDR3 in DNA: TGTGCCGGCAGCTTAAGCGACAGGGACATTCAGTACTTC. As protein: CAGSLSDRDIQYF.

The rearrangement links TRBV10-3 to TRBJ2-7; 14 bases map to TRBD2. The CDR3 has 16 amino acids. CDR1 is ENHRY, CDR2 SYGVKD, per germline. The V and J ends lost 4 bases and 7 bases, in that order; junction bases with no gene match: 9. CDR3 nucleotide sequence: TGTGCCATCAGTGCCCCGGGACTAGCGGGAGTGGAGGAGCAGTACTTC. It yields the protein CAISAPGLAGVEEQYF.

This clonotype was observed many times. This chain connects TRBV18 to TRBJ2-5; D gene uncertain. This CDR3 has 12 residues. Trimming pared 3 bases from V and 1 base from J, leaving 3 bases between. Per the germline V gene, CDR1 is KGHSH and CDR2 is LQKENI. CDR3 residues: CASSPVQETQYF. The CDR3 nucleotides read TGTGCCAGCTCACCGGTCCAAGAGACCCAGTACTTC.

This clonotype was seen a few times. This chain joins TRBV4-1 and TRBJ2-3, with 9 bases that match TRBD1. Germline assignment: CDR1 MGHRA and CDR2 YSYEKL. V lost 5 bases, J lost 2 bases, and 8 bases stayed unmatched. The CDR3 is made up of 16 amino acids. CDR3 loop: CASSVRGTGSTDTQYF. The CDR3 DNA reads TGCGCCAGCAGCGTGAGAGGGACAGGGTCCACAGATACGCAGTATTTT.

J is TRBJ2-1 and V is TRBV27; tentatively, D is TRBD2 (6 bases). The CDR3 extends over 12 amino acids. The germline gives CDR1 MNHEY, CDR2 SMNVEV (reference sequence). The ends were cut back, 4 bases at V and 14 bases at J, with 15 bases in the middle. In nucleotides, the CDR3 is TGTGCCAGCAGTTCGACTAGAACCGCGGAGTTCTTC. Residues: CASSSTRTAEFF.

This clonotype showed up many times. This chain uses TRBV7-8 with TRBJ2-7; possibly TRBD1 or TRBD2 for D (5 bases each). V was pared by 0 bases and J by 5 bases, with 11 bases between. Germline-derived CDR1 and CDR2 are SGHVS and FQNEAQ. The CDR3 loop spans 14 amino acids. Written as DNA, the CDR3 is TGTGCCAGCAGCTTAGCGAACGGGGCCCACGAGCAGTACTTC. Encoded protein: CASSLANGAHEQYF.

This chain uses TRBV11-2 with TRBJ1-1; D is ambiguous. CDR3 size: 11 residues. Looked up from germline, CDR1 is SGHAT and CDR2 is FQNNGV. Trimming left V 1 base short and J 11 bases short, with 8 bases between. CDR3: CASSLGAAAFF. In DNA, the CDR3 is TGTGCCAGCAGCTTAGGAGCTGCTGCTTTCTTT. The whole variable domain, remainder taken from reference TRBV11-2 and TRBJ1-1, is EAGVAQSPRYKIIEKRQSVAFWCNPISGHATLYWYQQILGQGPKLLIQFQNNGVVDDSQLPKDRFSAERLKGVDSTLKIQPAKLEDSAVYLCASSLGAAAFFGQGTRLTVV.

The chain recombines TRBV27 with TRBJ1-6; 7 positions match TRBD1. CDR1 MNHEY and CDR2 SMNVEV come from the germline V gene (reference sequence). The CDR3 is 16 residues long. J gave up 0 bases and V 3 bases, and 2 bases lay outside the gene matches. CDR3 protein: CASSLTGISYNSPLHF. The CDR3 nucleotides read TGTGCCAGCAGTTTGACAGGGATCTCCTATAATTCACCCCTCCACTTT.

This clonotype was seen at least ten times. This sequence joins TRBV9 and TRBJ2-1; 8 positions match TRBD2. The CDR3 length is 15 residues. After removal of 0 bases from V and 8 bases from J, the junction contained 7 bases not matched to a gene. Germline CDR1 SGDLS, CDR2 YYNGEE. CDR3 DNA sequence: TGTGCCAGCAGCGTAGCAAGCGGGAGTATTGATGAGCAGTTCTTC. Residues: CASSVASGSIDEQFF.

This chain links TRBV10-3 with TRBJ2-7, with 13 bases fitting TRBD2. V lost 4 bases to trimming and J lost 5 bases; unmatched junction nucleotides: 2. CDR3 length: 14 residues. Germline CDR1 ENHRY, CDR2 SYGVKD. The CDR3 DNA sequence: TGTGCCATCAGTGCGACTAGCGGGAGGAACGAGCAGTACTTC. Encoded protein: CAISATSGRNEQYF.

This clonotype was seen a few times. The chain links TRBV4-3 to TRBJ2-7, with 10 positions matching TRBD1. V was clipped by 0 bases and J by 2 bases; unmatched bases: 16. The CDR3 spans 20 residues. CDR1 and CDR2 (germline): LGHNA, YSLEER. The CDR3 here is CASSQEPNIPGTGETYEQYF. CDR3 in DNA: TGCGCCAGCAGCCAAGAACCGAACATTCCCGGGACAGGGGAGACCTACGAGCAGTACTTC.

This clonotype showed up many times. The rearrangement joins TRBV28 to TRBJ2-2, with TRBD2 matching 8 bases. J lost 0 bases, V lost 8 bases, and 2 bases had no gene match. CDR3 length equals 14 residues. CDR1 and CDR2 (germline): MDHEN, SYDVKM. The chain's CDR3 is CASGGLANTGELFF. CDR3 DNA: TGTGCCAGCGGGGGACTAGCGAACACCGGGGAGCTGTTTTTT.

In its sample, this clonotype was seen many times. The V gene is TRBV20-1, the J gene TRBJ2-1, with D possibly being TRBD2 (6 bases). Trimming stripped 3 bases from V and 0 bases from J, with 6 bases between. CDR1 is DFQATT and CDR2 is SNEGSKA in the germline V gene (reference sequence). The CDR3 has 13 residues. CDR3 nucleotide sequence: TGCAGTGCTAGCGGGAGCTCCTACAATGAGCAGTTCTTC. This sequence encodes CSASGSSYNEQFF.

This chain links TRBV10-3 with TRBJ2-3; D is unresolved. CDR3 length equals 13 residues. Germline CDR1 reads ENHRY; CDR2 reads SYGVKD. The V end was cut by 2 bases, the J end by 13 bases, with 16 bases between. The CDR3 loop reads CAISEAFRPREYF. The CDR3, as DNA: TGTGCCATCAGTGAGGCCTTCCGACCCCGGGAGTATTTT.

This clonotype came up many times. This chain links TRBV11-2 with TRBJ2-2; D remains ambiguous. The CDR3 is made up of 16 amino acids. CDR1 SGHAT and CDR2 FQNNGV come from the germline V gene. The ends were cut back, 6 bases at V and 0 bases at J, with 14 bases in the middle. The DNA of the CDR3 is TGTGCCAGCAGACCACGACGTCAAGCGAACACCGGGGAGCTGTTTTTT. Translation: CASRPRRQANTGELFF.

The rearrangement joins TRBV3-1 to TRBJ2-3; 8 positions match TRBD1. The V gene's germline CDR1 is LGHDT and CDR2 YNNKEL (reference sequence). Trimming at V came to 0 bases and at J to 2 bases, leaving 10 bases not matched to a gene. This CDR3 contains 18 residues. This CDR3 reads CASSQEVADRADTDTQYF. In DNA, the CDR3 is TGTGCCAGCAGCCAAGAGGTAGCGGACAGGGCTGACACAGATACGCAGTATTTT.

This clonotype was picked up many times. This chain joins TRBV4-2 and TRBJ2-1; possibly TRBD1 for D (6 bases). V was clipped by 0 bases and J by 10 bases, with 10 bases between them. CDR3 length equals 13 residues. Germline CDR1 and CDR2: LGHNA and YNFKEQ. The chain's CDR3 is CASSQDRDREQFF. The DNA for the CDR3 is TGTGCCAGCAGCCAAGACCGAGACAGGGAGCAGTTCTTC.

This clonotype was counted ten times or more. The chain employs TRBV28 and TRBJ2-7; 9 bases match TRBD1. V shed 1 base and J 7 bases; nucleotides not matched to a gene: 11. CDR1 and CDR2 (germline): MDHEN, SYDVKM. This CDR3 has 16 residues. CDR3 bases: TGTGCCAGCAGTTTATACCTTAGGGGACAGGGCTTTGAGCAGTACTTC. It translates to CASSLYLRGQGFEQYF.

This clonotype was seen only a few times. The chain is built from TRBV7-6 and TRBJ2-3, with unresolved D. The CDR3 consists of 18 residues. Germline CDR1 and CDR2: SGHVS and FNYEAQ. With 1 base removed from V and 2 bases from J, the gap between germline ends came to 19 bases. The DNA for the CDR3 is TGTGCCAGCAGCTTAGATGATCTCGGAAGTACTCCCACAGATACGCAGTATTTT. Amino acids: CASSLDDLGSTPTDTQYF. The entire variable domain, with the rest obtained from reference TRBV7-6 and TRBJ2-3, is as follows: GAGVSQSPRYKVTKRGQDVALRCDPISGHVSLYWYRQALGQGPEFLTYFNYEAQQDKSGLPNDRFSAERPEGSISTLTIQRTEQRDSAMYRCASSLDDLGSTPTDTQYFGPGTRLTVL.

This clonotype showed up many times. The V gene is TRBV5-1, the J gene TRBJ2-1; 8 positions match TRBD2. The CDR3 extends over 14 amino acids. Trimming at V came to 1 base and at J to 6 bases, leaving 3 bases not matched to a gene. Germline V CDR1 and CDR2: SGHRS, YFSETQ. The CDR3 here is CASSLFGGANEQFF. DNA for the CDR3: TGCGCCAGCAGCTTGTTCGGGGGGGCCAATGAGCAGTTCTTC.